The source of this TCR beta chain is a study of blood T cell repertoires in COVID-19. Study-level background: PBMCs, B-cell-depleted T cells, or T cells were the source of the cDNA or gDNA that made up the material.

Produced via immunoSEQ multiplex PCR; TCRdb's table is partial and in-frame only. The sample lists under 150,000 clones, approximately 89% occurring once. Sequences were obtained from peripheral blood. The TCR originated in a woman aged 55-69 years with COVID-19, enrolled during active disease.

CDR3 coding DNA: TGTGCCAGCAGCTTTAGGCCAGGAGCTGACTATAGAGGCTACACCTTC. This encodes CASSFRPGADYRGYTF. The V gene is TRBV5-5, the J gene TRBJ1-2, with D unclear. The CDR3 contains 16 residues. Trimming pared 2 bases from V and 8 bases from J, leaving 22 bases between. The germline V gene encodes CDR1 SGHKS and CDR2 YYEKEE (reference sequence). The whole variable domain, filled in from reference TRBV5-5 and TRBJ1-2, reads DAGVTQSPTHLIKTRGQQVTLRCSPISGHKSVSWYQQVLGQGPQFIFQYYEKEERGRGNFPDRFSARQFPNYSSELNVNALLLGDSALYLCASSFRPGADYRGYTFGSGTRLTVV.